What follows are 14 T cell receptor beta chains derived from one specimen sequenced in a study of blood T cell repertoires in COVID-19. Repertoires were generated with immunoSEQ multiplex PCR, while TCRdb's copy carries only in-frame clones and drops some. The sample lists about 83,000 clones, more than 75% occurring once. Input material: peripheral blood. The receptor source for this set is a man aged 50 or older with active COVID-19.

The rearrangement joins TRBV27 to TRBJ2-1, with a tentative D call TRBD1 (6 bases). The CDR3 is 17 residues long. CDR1 is MNHEY, CDR2 SMNVEV, per germline (reference sequence). The V gene lost 3 bases and the J gene lost 0 bases, with 15 bases spanning the gap. The CDR3 nucleotides are TGTGCCAGCAGTTTCCACGGACAGTCCGACTCCTACAATGAGCAGTTCTTC. Translating it yields CASSFHGQSDSYNEQFF.

This sequence joins TRBV21-1 and TRBJ2-7; the table's D call of TRBD1 was not tested on the DNA. TRBV21-1 is described as a pseudogene. The CDR3 runs to 16 residues. CDR3 nucleotides: TGTGCCAGCAGCAAATTCGTCGGCAGGGGGCTAGACGAGCAGTACTTC. This sequence encodes CASSKFVGRGLDEQYF.

This chain uses TRBV15 with TRBJ2-7, with 7 bases identical to TRBD1. The V gene end was trimmed by 1 base and the J gene end by 2 bases; junction bases not matched to a gene: 5. CDR1 is LNHNV, CDR2 YYDKDF, per germline (reference sequence). The CDR3 loop spans 15 amino acids. The chain's CDR3 is CATSRGQGHTYEQYF. The CDR3 DNA reads as TGTGCCACCAGCAGAGGACAGGGTCACACCTACGAGCAGTACTTC.

Remarks on this clone: Additional DNA sequences in this sample encode the identical CDR3. CDR3 nucleotide sequence: TGTGCCAGTAGTATCCTAGCGGGAGGTCCCTACGAGCAGTACTTC. As protein: CASSILAGGPYEQYF. J is TRBJ2-7 and V is TRBV19, with 11 bases matching TRBD2. CDR3 length: 15 residues. Germline V CDR1 and CDR2: LNHDA, SQIVND (reference sequence). Trimming removed 3 bases from V and 2 bases from J; junction bases left unmatched: 3.

V usage is TRBV5-1 and J usage is TRBJ2-5; TRBD2 matches at 14 bases. J gave up 5 bases and V 0 bases, and 0 bases lay outside the gene matches. The CDR3 consists of 15 residues. Germline V gene data show CDR1 as SGHRS and CDR2 as YFSETQ. CDR3 sequence reads: CASSLGTSGRETQYF. CDR3 nucleotide sequence: TGCGCCAGCAGCTTGGGGACTAGCGGGAGGGAGACCCAGTACTTC.

The chain uses TRBV27 and TRBJ2-7; TRBD2 is a possible D gene (5 bases). Per the germline V gene, CDR1 is MNHEY and CDR2 is SMNVEV (reference sequence). The CDR3 is 14 residues long. V was trimmed by 4 bases and J by 2 bases, leaving 12 bases between them. As DNA, the CDR3 is TGTGCCAGCAGTTCGGGGATTTATCCCTACGAGCAGTACTTC. Its protein is CASSSGIYPYEQYF.

The chain recombines TRBV4-3 with TRBJ2-7, with 7 bases matching TRBD2. CDR1 and CDR2 (germline): LGHNA, YSLEER. This CDR3 contains 15 residues. After removal of 0 bases from V and 6 bases from J, the junction contained 8 bases not matched to a gene. CDR3 sequence reads: CASSQDLTSPSEQYF. In nucleotides, the CDR3 is TGCGCCAGCAGCCAAGATCTGACTAGCCCCTCCGAGCAGTACTTC.

The gene calls are TRBV6-5 and TRBJ1-1, with 8 bases identical to TRBD1. Trimming removed 10 bases from V and 4 bases from J; junction bases left unmatched: 5. Germline values: CDR1 MNHEY, CDR2 SVGAGI. This CDR3 has 12 amino acids. This chain's CDR3 is CATLTGVTEAFF. The CDR3 DNA is TGTGCCACCCTGACAGGGGTCACTGAAGCTTTCTTT.

The V call is TRBV21-1, the J call TRBJ1-1. TRBV21-1 is designated a pseudogene. This CDR3 spans 17 amino acids. The CDR3 bases are TGTGCCAGCAGCAAAGCGGTGGTGCGGCGGAGGAACACTGAAGCTTTCTTT. Its translation: CASSKAVVRRRNTEAFF.

The V call is TRBV5-6, the J call TRBJ2-1, with 7 positions matching TRBD1. The CDR3 runs 15 residues. V dropped 2 bases and J dropped 0; count of bases not matched to a gene: 2. Germline V gene data show CDR1 as SGHDT and CDR2 as YYEEEE. CDR3 sequence: CASSLQGSSYNEQFF. For the CDR3, the DNA is TGTGCCAGCAGCTTACAGGGGAGCTCCTACAATGAGCAGTTCTTC.

V and J are TRBV19 and TRBJ2-5, with D perhaps matching TRBD1 (5 bases). In germline, CDR1 is LNHDA, CDR2 SQIVND (reference sequence). Trimming removed 6 bases at V and 4 bases at J, with 9 bases between. This CDR3 region has 12 residues. The CDR3 DNA reads as TGTGCCAGTAGCGCAGGGATAGAGACCCAGTACTTC. It codes for CASSAGIETQYF.

The chain employs TRBV18 and TRBJ2-1; D call uncertain. Germline V gives CDR1 KGHSH, CDR2 LQKENI. V shed 3 bases and J shed 2 bases, with 8 bases lying between them. The CDR3 contains 14 residues. The CDR3 sequence is CASSPYGTYNEQFF. CDR3 coding DNA: TGTGCCAGCTCACCTTACGGTACCTACAATGAGCAGTTCTTC.

The rearrangement uses TRBV27 and TRBJ1-2, with D maybe TRBD1 (6 bases). The V end lost 0 bases, the J end lost 6 bases, and 14 bases lay between the germline ends. The CDR3 extends over 15 amino acids. CDR1 is MNHEY, CDR2 SMNVEV, per germline (reference sequence). CDR3 in amino acids: CASSLSWQGIDGYTF. CDR3 coding DNA: TGTGCCAGCAGTTTATCGTGGCAGGGGATCGATGGCTACACCTTC.

This chain uses TRBV28 with TRBJ2-3, with 14 bases lining up with TRBD2. The CDR3 extends over 17 amino acids. The germline V gene encodes CDR1 MDHEN and CDR2 SYDVKM. V lost 5 bases, J lost 3 bases, and 7 bases stayed unmatched. CDR3 sequence: CASSPSRTSGRTDTQYF. CDR3 coding DNA: TGTGCCAGCAGTCCATCCCGGACTAGCGGGAGGACAGATACGCAGTATTTT.